The present T cell receptor (beta chain) was sequenced within a study of cytomegalovirus exposure and HLA in healthy donors. V lost 6 bases and J lost 4; bases outside the gene matches: 3. There are 13 residues in the CDR3. Germline CDR1 is MNHEY and CDR2 is SVGAGI. Primers: 60 Vbeta forward and 13 Jbeta reverse. Original analysis: Roughly 11 million shared chains were among the approximately 80 million unique TCR beta chains that a later analysis counted. Clones were read by immunoSEQ multiplex PCR, and TCRdb kept only the in-frame ones, dropping some. V, J and clone size derive from that table, while D and trimming were established from the DNA sequence. Among around 200,000 clones listed, 82% were seen once.

The sample consisted of PBMCs. The TCR sequence derives from a man aged 40-55 years in good health and CMV-seropositive. V is TRBV6-5 and J is TRBJ2-1, with 7 bases aligning to TRBD2. The CDR3 reads CASSRSGYNEQFF. For the CDR3, the DNA is TGTGCCAGCAGCCGTAGCGGGTACAATGAGCAGTTCTTC.